This T cell receptor beta chain was captured in a study of identical twins. Findings and caveats of the study: Monozygotic twins shared more out-of-frame TCR alpha than recombination models predicted. The same donors were not followed; conclusions instead depended on cross-sectional statistical analysis.

CDR1 and CDR2 (germline): SEHNR, FQNEAQ (reference sequence). CDR3 length equals 14 residues. V was pared by 5 bases and J by 5 bases, with 7 bases of the junction left unmatched. TCRdb fed the 5' RACE reads into MiXCR, producing one record per CDR3 protein. The sample holds hundreds of thousands of distinct CDR3 sequences; 15% to 20% are singletons and the top ten take around 13%. With respect to this clonotype: Its target is not known.

These sequences were also reported in another study, on T cells expressing NK-cell markers. As reported in that work: A few donors likewise had their CD3+CD56-NKG2C+ fraction led by these clonotypes.

This chain links TRBV7-9 with TRBJ2-3; the match to TRBD1 covers 7 bases. This clonotype was sampled from a woman aged 18 to 35 in good health. The sample consisted of PBMCs. CDR3 amino acids: CASSRRQGRDTQYF. The CDR3 DNA sequence: TGTGCCAGCAGCCGTCGACAGGGCAGAGATACGCAGTATTTT. The complete variable domain, with remaining parts taken from reference TRBV7-9 and TRBJ2-3, reads DTGVSQNPRHKITKRGQNVTFRCDPISEHNRLYWYRQTLGQGPEFLTYFQNEAQLEKSRLLSDRFSAERPKGSFSTLEIQRTEQGDSAMYLCASSRRQGRDTQYFGPGTRLTVL.